The rows below give T cell receptor beta chains drawn from one sample of a study of blood T cell repertoires in COVID-19. The table came from immunoSEQ multiplex PCR; TCRdb's copy has only in-frame clones and leaves some out. This table has about 300,000 clones, 89% appearing once. The sequencing sample was made of PBMCs or T cells enriched from blood (not recorded which). The receptor source for this set is a man between 60 and 70 years old who had recovered from COVID-19. CDR3s include the opening cysteine and the closing phenylalanine or tryptophan. Each record gives: V gene, clone size, D gene, J gene, CDR3 DNA, CDR3 protein. A D gene is named only where the DNA matches it firmly. Clone sizes are given selectively: once, few, many, or a class where the clone is expanded.

V gene: TRBV3-1/TRBV3-2
clone size: NA
D gene: NA
J gene: TRBJ2-7
CDR3 DNA: TGTGCCAGCAGCTTCGACGGGAGCTCCTACGAGCAGTACTTC
CDR3 protein: CASSFDGSSYEQYF

V gene: TRBV5-5
clone size: NA
D gene: NA
J gene: TRBJ2-4
CDR3 DNA: TGTGCCAGCAGCGACACGAAATGGGACACCTTAGCCAAAAACATTCAGTACTTC
CDR3 protein: CASSDTKWDTLAKNIQYF

V gene: TRBV5-1
clone size: NA
D gene: NA
J gene: TRBJ1-6
CDR3 DNA: TGCGCCAGCAGCTTGGCCGGCGGGCATAATTCACCCCTCCACTTT
CDR3 protein: CASSLAGGHNSPLHF

V gene: TRBV7-2
clone size: NA
D gene: TRBD2
J gene: TRBJ2-7
CDR3 DNA: TGTGCCAGCAGCTCAACTAGCGTCGAGCAGTACTTC
CDR3 protein: CASSSTSVEQYF

V gene: TRBV5-8
clone size: NA
D gene: NA
J gene: TRBJ2-3
CDR3 DNA: TGTGCCAGCAGCTTGGCGGGAACTATCACAGATACGCAGTATTTT
CDR3 protein: CASSLAGTITDTQYF

V gene: TRBV19
clone size: few
D gene: TRBD2
J gene: TRBJ2-7
CDR3 DNA: TGTGCCAGTAGGCTAGCGGGAGGGCCCTCCTACGAGCAGTACTTC
CDR3 protein: CASRLAGGPSYEQYF

V gene: TRBV27
clone size: NA
D gene: TRBD1
J gene: TRBJ1-2
CDR3 DNA: TGTGCCAGCAGGATTACAGGGGTAGGTTACTATGGCTACACCTTC
CDR3 protein: CASRITGVGYYGYTF

V gene: TRBV11-2
clone size: NA
D gene: TRBD1
J gene: TRBJ2-1
CDR3 DNA: TGTGCCAGCAGAGGCTTCCCCGGGACAGGGCCCCACAATGAGCAGTTCTTC
CDR3 protein: CASRGFPGTGPHNEQFF

V gene: TRBV5-1
clone size: NA
D gene: TRBD2
J gene: TRBJ2-3
CDR3 DNA: TGCGCCAGCAGCTTATTTGTGGCTAGCGGGGACACAGATACGCAGTATTTT
CDR3 protein: CASSLFVASGDTDTQYF

V gene: TRBV18
clone size: NA
D gene: NA
J gene: TRBJ1-5
CDR3 DNA: TGTGCCAGCTCACCGAGCGTGGGGGCTAATCAGCCCCAGCATTTT
CDR3 protein: CASSPSVGANQPQHF

V gene: TRBV6-4
clone size: NA
D gene: NA
J gene: TRBJ2-1
CDR3 DNA: TGTGCCAGCAGCAGGGGTGAAGGTTCCTACAATGAGCAGTTCTTC
CDR3 protein: CASSRGEGSYNEQFF

V gene: TRBV7-2
clone size: NA
D gene: NA
J gene: TRBJ2-4
CDR3 DNA: TGTGCCAGCAGCCAACCAAAACAGGGCCCAAACATTCAGTACTTC
CDR3 protein: CASSQPKQGPNIQYF

V gene: TRBV24-1
clone size: NA
D gene: NA
J gene: TRBJ2-5
CDR3 DNA: TGTGCCACCAGTGTCACCGGGACAATGGGGGAGACCCAGTACTTC
CDR3 protein: CATSVTGTMGETQYF

V gene: TRBV19
clone size: NA
D gene: NA
J gene: TRBJ1-5
CDR3 DNA: TGTGCCAGTACTGGGCCGGCGGGGTCTTTTAGCCCCCAGCATTTT
CDR3 protein: CASTGPAGSFSPQHF

V gene: TRBV3-1/TRBV3-2
clone size: NA
D gene: TRBD2
J gene: TRBJ2-1
CDR3 DNA: TGTGCCAGCAGCCCCACTGGGACTAGCGGGAGTGGTGAGCAGTTCTTC
CDR3 protein: CASSPTGTSGSGEQFF

V gene: TRBV7-6
clone size: NA
D gene: TRBD2
J gene: TRBJ2-1
CDR3 DNA: TGTGCCAGCAGCATACTAGCGGGAGGGCCTTCCTACAATGAGCAGTTCTTC
CDR3 protein: CASSILAGGPSYNEQFF

V gene: TRBV19
clone size: NA
D gene: NA
J gene: TRBJ2-7
CDR3 DNA: TGTGCCAGTAGGGCGGGACAGCTCTACGAGCAGTACTTC
CDR3 protein: CASRAGQLYEQYF

V gene: TRBV5-1
clone size: NA
D gene: TRBD1
J gene: TRBJ2-7
CDR3 DNA: TGCGCCAGCAGCTTGGTGGGACAGGGCTACGAGCAGTACTTC
CDR3 protein: CASSLVGQGYEQYF

V gene: TRBV29-1
clone size: few
D gene: TRBD1
J gene: TRBJ1-2
CDR3 DNA: TGCAGCGCCCCCGGGACAGGGCTTCGTGGCTACACCTTC
CDR3 protein: CSAPGTGLRGYTF

V gene: TRBV3-1/TRBV3-2
clone size: NA
D gene: TRBD1
J gene: TRBJ1-2
CDR3 DNA: TGTGCCAGCAGCCGGGGACAGGGGGCGAACTATGGCTACACCTTC
CDR3 protein: CASSRGQGANYGYTF

V gene: TRBV6-6
clone size: NA
D gene: NA
J gene: TRBJ2-5
CDR3 DNA: TGTGCCAGCAATGACTCCTTTCGGGGGACGGGTGAGACCCAGTACTTC
CDR3 protein: CASNDSFRGTGETQYF

V gene: TRBV19
clone size: NA
D gene: NA
J gene: TRBJ2-5
CDR3 DNA: TGTGCCAGTAGTCCCCCGACGGGTCAGACCCAGTACTTC
CDR3 protein: CASSPPTGQTQYF

V gene: TRBV29-1
clone size: few
D gene: NA
J gene: TRBJ1-2
CDR3 DNA: TGCAGCGTTGAAGAGGGGACATCCTCGGGCTACACCTTC
CDR3 protein: CSVEEGTSSGYTF

V gene: TRBV9
clone size: NA
D gene: NA
J gene: TRBJ2-3
CDR3 DNA: TGTGCCAGCAGTGACCTGTCGGGAGATACGCAGTATTTT
CDR3 protein: CASSDLSGDTQYF

V gene: TRBV6-5
clone size: NA
D gene: NA
J gene: TRBJ2-7
CDR3 DNA: TGTGCCAGCAGTTATCGGGGCGGGATCGCCTACGAGCAGTACTTC
CDR3 protein: CASSYRGGIAYEQYF

V gene: TRBV27
clone size: NA
D gene: NA
J gene: TRBJ1-6
CDR3 DNA: TGTGCCAGCAGTTTTCTGAGTAATTCACCCCTCCACTTT
CDR3 protein: CASSFLSNSPLHF

V gene: TRBV6-4
clone size: NA
D gene: NA
J gene: TRBJ1-1
CDR3 DNA: TGTGCCAGCAGCCTAGAACTGAACACTGAAGCTTTCTTT
CDR3 protein: CASSLELNTEAFF

V gene: TRBV28
clone size: NA
D gene: TRBD2
J gene: TRBJ2-3
CDR3 DNA: TGTGCCAGCACCGCAGCGGGAGGTGATACGCAGTATTTT
CDR3 protein: CASTAAGGDTQYF

V gene: TRBV9
clone size: NA
D gene: TRBD2
J gene: TRBJ2-3
CDR3 DNA: TGTGCCAGCAGCGTATTCGGGACTAGCGGGATGTTAGATACGCAGTATTTT
CDR3 protein: CASSVFGTSGMLDTQYF

V gene: TRBV28
clone size: few
D gene: NA
J gene: TRBJ2-2
CDR3 DNA: TGTGCCAGCAGCTTACAGGAGAACACCGGGGAGCTGTTTTTT
CDR3 protein: CASSLQENTGELFF

V gene: TRBV28
clone size: NA
D gene: NA
J gene: TRBJ2-2
CDR3 DNA: TGTGCCAGCCGACCCTCTCTTGCGGGGAACACCGGGGAGCTGTTTTTT
CDR3 protein: CASRPSLAGNTGELFF

V gene: TRBV6-5
clone size: NA
D gene: NA
J gene: TRBJ2-2
CDR3 DNA: TGTGCCAGCAGCCTACAGAGGGCCTACACCCGGGAGCTGTTTTTT
CDR3 protein: CASSLQRAYTRELFF

V gene: TRBV9
clone size: NA
D gene: NA
J gene: TRBJ2-3
CDR3 DNA: TGTGCCAGCAGCCCCCCCTGGGGCGATACGCAGTATTTT
CDR3 protein: CASSPPWGDTQYF

V gene: TRBV3-1/TRBV3-2
clone size: NA
D gene: NA
J gene: TRBJ1-5
CDR3 DNA: TGTGCCAGCAGCCAAGATAGCAGGGGCCACAATCAGCCCCAGCATTTT
CDR3 protein: CASSQDSRGHNQPQHF

V gene: TRBV3-1/TRBV3-2
clone size: NA
D gene: NA
J gene: TRBJ2-5
CDR3 DNA: TGTGCCAGCAGCACGCGGGACAGACCTAAAAGGACCCAGTACTTC
CDR3 protein: CASSTRDRPKRTQYF

V gene: TRBV6-2/TRBV6-3
clone size: NA
D gene: TRBD2
J gene: TRBJ2-3
CDR3 DNA: TGTGCCAGCAGTTACTCGTCTCGGGAAGCGGGGACCTCCACAGATACGCAGTATTTT
CDR3 protein: CASSYSSREAGTSTDTQYF

V gene: TRBV27
clone size: NA
D gene: NA
J gene: TRBJ1-4
CDR3 DNA: TGTGCCAGCTTAAGGGGGTACAGGTTAAGGGAAAAACTGTTTTTT
CDR3 protein: CASLRGYRLREKLFF

V gene: TRBV7-4
clone size: few
D gene: TRBD2
J gene: TRBJ2-7
CDR3 DNA: TGTGCCAGCACCATACGAGGACTAGCGGGTTTTTTCTACGAGCAGTACTTC
CDR3 protein: CASTIRGLAGFFYEQYF

V gene: TRBV19
clone size: NA
D gene: TRBD1
J gene: TRBJ2-7
CDR3 DNA: TGTGCCAGTAGTACAAGACTCGGGACAGGGGGCTCCCCCGATCGGGAGCAGTACTTC
CDR3 protein: CASSTRLGTGGSPDREQYF

V gene: TRBV6-6
clone size: NA
D gene: TRBD1
J gene: TRBJ1-5
CDR3 DNA: TGTGCCACTCGACAGGGGGCGGCGGGCAATCAGCCCCAGCATTTT
CDR3 protein: CATRQGAAGNQPQHF

V gene: TRBV27
clone size: NA
D gene: NA
J gene: TRBJ2-6
CDR3 DNA: TGTGCCAGCAGTTCCCCGGGTGCTGGGGCCAACGTCCTGACTTTC
CDR3 protein: CASSSPGAGANVLTF

V gene: TRBV12-3/TRBV12-4
clone size: NA
D gene: NA
J gene: TRBJ2-7
CDR3 DNA: TGTGCCAGCAGTTTACACGACAGGTACGAGCAGTACTTC
CDR3 protein: CASSLHDRYEQYF

V gene: TRBV12-3/TRBV12-4
clone size: NA
D gene: NA
J gene: TRBJ1-1
CDR3 DNA: TGTGCCAGCAGCCCGCGGGGGAGGTCTGAAGCTTTCTTT
CDR3 protein: CASSPRGRSEAFF

V gene: TRBV19
clone size: NA
D gene: NA
J gene: TRBJ1-2
CDR3 DNA: TGTGCCAGTAGACGGACAGCAACGGGCGGTTCCTATGGCTACACCTTC
CDR3 protein: CASRRTATGGSYGYTF

V gene: TRBV29-1
clone size: once
D gene: TRBD1
J gene: TRBJ1-5
CDR3 DNA: TGCAGCGTCGCGGACAGGGAGGCTCAGCCCCAGCATTTT
CDR3 protein: CSVADREAQPQHF

V gene: TRBV19
clone size: NA
D gene: TRBD2
J gene: TRBJ2-1
CDR3 DNA: TGTGCCAGTAGATTACTAGCGGGAGGGGGGAATGAGCAGTTCTTC
CDR3 protein: CASRLLAGGGNEQFF

V gene: TRBV6-1
clone size: NA
D gene: NA
J gene: TRBJ2-3
CDR3 DNA: TGTGCCAGCAGTGAGAGTTACCTAGCCACAGATACGCAGTATTTT
CDR3 protein: CASSESYLATDTQYF

V gene: TRBV28
clone size: NA
D gene: TRBD1
J gene: TRBJ2-7
CDR3 DNA: TGTGCCAGCAGCTCGTTGGGACAGGGGACCTACGAGCAGTACTTC
CDR3 protein: CASSSLGQGTYEQYF

V gene: TRBV5-6
clone size: NA
D gene: NA
J gene: TRBJ1-1
CDR3 DNA: TGTGCCAGCAGCTTGGCGGGGGTAGAAACTGAAGCTTTCTTT
CDR3 protein: CASSLAGVETEAFF